This T cell receptor beta chain stems from a study of PD-1 blockade in classical Hodgkin lymphoma. V shed 7 bases and J shed 7 bases, with 16 bases lying between them. Germline V gene data show CDR1 as LNHDA and CDR2 as SQIVND (reference sequence). This CDR3 is 13 amino acids long. Profiling relied on immunoSEQ multiplex PCR, and the TCRdb table lists in-frame clones only, not all of them. The top ten hold about 10% of the sample, which has 50,000 to 65,000 clones, under 95% seen once. Exposure to brentuximab vedotin varied, and each patient had relapsed following autologous stem cell transplantation.

This TCR came from a human donor with classical Hodgkin lymphoma. The specimen comprised peripheral blood mononuclear cells (PBMCs), sampled before the second cycle of nivolumab. V usage is TRBV19 and J usage is TRBJ1-2; D is possibly TRBD1 (6 bases). CDR3 loop: CASKSRGLAGYTF. The CDR3, as DNA: TGTGCCAGTAAGAGCAGGGGACTTGCTGGCTACACCTTC.